The clone carrying this T cell receptor beta chain was counted at least ten times. What it recognizes is unknown. The library was prepared for alpha chains; this beta chain is a stray read, so its frequency means little. This sample is drawn from a study of spatial heterogeneity in lung cancer. Trimming removed 4 bases from V and 5 bases from J, with 11 bases in between. The CDR3 runs to 13 residues. Germline V CDR1 and CDR2: SGHAT, FQNNGV. The time point: sample taken at primary tumor resection. Study-wide points: Intratumoral expanded alpha and beta TCR counts were found to track tumor mutation counts.

MiXCR was run by TCRdb on the 5' RACE reads, yielding one entry per CDR3 protein. The sample yields several thousand distinct CDR3 sequences, roughly 8% seen once. The V and J genes are TRBV11-2 and TRBJ2-5, with a weak D call TRBD1 (5 bases). Sequences were derived from lung tumor tissue, sampled at surgery. The sequence was collected from a female donor with early-stage non-small cell lung cancer. Here the CDR3 reads CASSSQGPETQYF. The CDR3 region has the DNA TGTGCCAGCAGCTCTCAGGGCCCGGAGACCCAGTACTTC.